Below, 19 T cell receptor beta chains from the same sample are listed, as sequenced in a study of siplizumab effects on memory and regulatory T cells. The table came from immunoSEQ multiplex PCR; TCRdb's copy has only in-frame clones and leaves some out. The sample includes about 100,000 clones, 93% seen only once; the top ten take approximately 0.67%. Source material: Tregs sorted from blood. The receptors originated from a human donor in good health.

The chain has TRBV2 and TRBJ2-7; D possibly corresponds to TRBD2 (5 bases). This CDR3 is built from 13 residues. V was clipped by 5 bases and J by 6 bases, with 14 bases between them. The germline V gene encodes CDR1 SNHLY and CDR2 FYNNEI. This CDR3 reads CASSRLFAGEQYF. CDR3 coding DNA: TGTGCCAGCAGTCGTCTGTTTGCGGGCGAGCAGTACTTC.

The chain combines TRBV7-2 with TRBJ2-5, with 9 bases lining up with TRBD2. Germline V CDR1 and CDR2: SGHTA, FQGNSA. The CDR3 has 15 amino acids. The J segment lost 7 bases and the V segment lost 3 bases, leaving 9 bases of the junction unmatched. CDR3 in amino acids: CASSLVSGSGGTQYF. The CDR3 region has the DNA TGTGCCAGCAGCTTGGTTAGCGGGAGCGGGGGGACCCAGTACTTC.

V is TRBV15 and J is TRBJ2-5; TRBD2 matches 9 bases. The CDR3 runs to 15 residues. In germline, CDR1 is LNHNV, CDR2 YYDKDF (reference sequence). Trimming removed 6 bases from V and 1 base from J; junction bases left unmatched: 6. The CDR3: CATSWRGGAQETQYF. In DNA, the CDR3 is TGTGCCACCAGTTGGCGCGGGGGGGCCCAAGAGACCCAGTACTTC.

The chain couples TRBV7-6 to TRBJ1-1; D is ambiguous. Germline-derived CDR1 and CDR2 are SGHVS and FNYEAQ. CDR3 length: 16 amino acids. Trimming took 2 bases from V and 3 from J, leaving 16 bases between them. This CDR3 is CASSLSPPSVYTEAFF. CDR3 sequence (DNA): TGTGCCAGCAGCTTAAGTCCGCCGAGCGTGTACACTGAAGCTTTCTTT.

The rearrangement joins TRBV7-2 to TRBJ2-7, with TRBD2 matching over 10 bases. This CDR3 has 14 residues. The germline CDR1 and CDR2 sequences are SGHTA and FQGNSA. Unmatched junction bases numbered 2, after V lost 0 bases and J lost 6 bases. This chain's CDR3 is CASSLAVAGGEQYF. The CDR3, as DNA: TGTGCCAGCAGCTTAGCGGTAGCGGGAGGCGAGCAGTACTTC.

The chain uses TRBV7-8 and TRBJ2-3; D is undetermined. V lost 2 bases to trimming and J lost 5 bases, with 11 bases between them. Germline V gene lookup returns CDR1 SGHVS and CDR2 FQNEAQ. The CDR3 has 14 residues. The CDR3 reads CASSLYSLGDTQYF. In DNA form, the CDR3 reads TGTGCCAGCAGCTTATACTCCCTGGGAGATACGCAGTATTTT.

The chain couples TRBV6-6 to TRBJ2-2, with TRBD2 matching 7 bases. The CDR3 sequence is 16 residues long. Germline CDR1 MNHNY, CDR2 SVGAGI (reference sequence). After removal of 1 base from V and 4 bases from J, the junction contained 6 bases not matched to a gene. CDR3 in amino acids: CASSYFPPGGTGELFF. As DNA, the CDR3 is TGTGCCAGCAGTTACTTCCCCCCGGGGGGCACCGGGGAGCTGTTTTTT.

The chain carries TRBV7-2 and TRBJ1-2, with 9 bases matching TRBD1. With 3 bases clipped from V and 3 bases from J, the junction kept 5 bases outside the gene matches. The CDR3 contains 15 residues. Germline CDR1 is SGHTA and CDR2 is FQGNSA. The DNA of the CDR3 is TGTGCCAGCAGCTTTTACCGGGACAGGGACTATGGCTACACCTTC. Its protein is CASSFYRDRDYGYTF. Looking up the rest from reference TRBV7-2 and TRBJ1-2 gives the full variable domain: GAGVSQSPSNKVTEKGKDVELRCDPISGHTALYWYRQSLGQGLEFLIYFQGNSAPDKSGLPSDRFSAERTGGSVSTLTIQRTQQEDSAVYLCASSFYRDRDYGYTFGSGTRLTVV.

CDR3 residues: CASSFGASGPYEQYF. CDR3 sequence (DNA): TGTGCCAGCAGCTTCGGAGCTAGCGGGCCGTACGAGCAGTACTTC. The J gene is TRBJ2-7, the V gene TRBV7-8, with 8 nucleotides matching TRBD2. Unmatched junction bases numbered 8, after V lost 3 bases and J lost 4 bases. Germline lookup yields CDR1 SGHVS and CDR2 FQNEAQ. This CDR3 is built from 15 residues.

This clone was counted once. The rearrangement joins TRBV6-1 to TRBJ2-4; TRBD2 is a possible D gene (6 bases). V lost 6 bases and J 9 bases, leaving 21 bases between the germline ends. The CDR3 has 15 residues. CDR1 and CDR2 (germline): MNHNS, SASEGT. The CDR3: CASSAIGGGLSIQYF. The CDR3 bases are TGTGCCAGCAGCGCCATAGGTGGGGGGTTAAGCATTCAGTACTTC.

The chain is built from TRBV28 and TRBJ2-2; no firm D call. From germline, CDR1 is MDHEN and CDR2 SYDVKM. The CDR3 has 13 amino acids. Trimming cost V 8 bases and J 1 base, with 8 bases left between them. The CDR3 DNA reads TGTGCCAGCGAATGGGGGAACACCGGGGAGCTGTTTTTT. Its protein is CASEWGNTGELFF.

This clone was found once. The chain has TRBV14 and TRBJ1-1; D is unclear. CDR1 SGHDN and CDR2 FVKESK come from the germline V gene. V lost 3 bases and J 0 bases, leaving 5 bases between the germline ends. This CDR3 has 13 residues. CDR3 protein: CASSQQMNTEAFF. The CDR3 DNA follows: TGTGCCAGCAGCCAGCAAATGAACACTGAAGCTTTCTTT.

The gene calls are TRBV6-1 and TRBJ2-7; D remains unclear. V shed 1 base and J shed 2 bases, with 12 bases lying between them. The CDR3 covers 15 residues. Germline CDR1 is MNHNS and CDR2 is SASEGT. This chain's CDR3 is CASSEGYHRTYEQYF. In DNA form, the CDR3 reads TGTGCCAGCAGTGAAGGGTACCATCGGACCTACGAGCAGTACTTC.

The chain has TRBV6-6 and TRBJ2-1; 9 nucleotides agree with TRBD1. Germline loops: CDR1 MNHNY, CDR2 SVGAGI (reference sequence). Germline trimming cut 5 bases from V and 11 bases from J; bases unmatched to any gene: 4. The length of the CDR3 is 12 residues. CDR3 nucleotide sequence: TGTGCCAGCAGTCCACAGGGGGCGAAGCAGTTCTTC. This gives the protein CASSPQGAKQFF.

This clone has only one observation. The chain links TRBV27 to TRBJ1-4; D not resolved. The CDR3 contains 14 residues. CDR1 and CDR2 (germline): MNHEY, SMNVEV (reference sequence). The V and J ends lost 6 bases and 11 bases respectively, with 19 bases between them. CDR3 residues: CASRTAGPGGKLFF. As DNA, the CDR3 is TGTGCCAGCAGGACGGCCGGACCGGGCGGGAAACTGTTTTTT.

The V and J genes are TRBV10-2 and TRBJ1-5; 9 nucleotides match TRBD1. V lost 1 base to trimming and J lost 0 bases; unmatched junction nucleotides: 16. The CDR3 contains 21 residues. The germline V gene encodes CDR1 WSHSY and CDR2 SAAADI. CDR3 in amino acids: CASSEFTGTGIGGYSNQPQHF. DNA for the CDR3: TGCGCCAGCAGTGAGTTTACCGGGACAGGGATTGGGGGATATAGCAATCAGCCCCAGCATTTT.

DNA of the CDR3: TGCGCCAGCAGCTTGGTGGGACAGGGCAGAATACCGACCGGGGAGCTGTTTTTT. As protein: CASSLVGQGRIPTGELFF. This chain uses TRBV5-1 with TRBJ2-2; the match to TRBD1 covers 9 bases. The CDR3 is 18 amino acids. The germline V gene encodes CDR1 SGHRS and CDR2 YFSETQ. Trimming at V came to 0 bases and at J to 5 bases, leaving 11 bases not matched to a gene.

As DNA, the CDR3 is TGTGCCAGTAGTTTTCGTGGGGGGGCTGGCACTGAAGCTTTCTTT. Amino acid sequence: CASSFRGGAGTEAFF. The chain has TRBV19 and TRBJ1-1; D might be TRBD1 (6 bases). V dropped 5 bases and J dropped 4 bases, with 17 bases sitting between them. Germline loops: CDR1 LNHDA, CDR2 SQIVND (reference sequence). The CDR3 loop spans 15 amino acids. The whole variable domain, remainder taken from reference TRBV19 and TRBJ1-1, is DGGITQSPKYLFRKEGQNVTLSCEQNLNHDAMYWYRQDPGQGLRLIYYSQIVNDFQKGDIAEGYSVSREKKESFPLTVTSAQKNPTAFYLCASSFRGGAGTEAFFGQGTRLTVV.

This chain links TRBV7-3 with TRBJ2-1; 8 bases are shared with TRBD2. This CDR3 spans 18 amino acids. Per germline, CDR1 SGHTA and CDR2 FQGTGA. Trimming cost V 5 bases and J 4 bases; bases outside gene matches: 16. The CDR3 nucleotides read TGTGCCAGCAGCCTCCTCCCTTCCGGGACTAGTGGATACAATGAGCAGTTCTTC. Amino acid sequence: CASSLLPSGTSGYNEQFF.